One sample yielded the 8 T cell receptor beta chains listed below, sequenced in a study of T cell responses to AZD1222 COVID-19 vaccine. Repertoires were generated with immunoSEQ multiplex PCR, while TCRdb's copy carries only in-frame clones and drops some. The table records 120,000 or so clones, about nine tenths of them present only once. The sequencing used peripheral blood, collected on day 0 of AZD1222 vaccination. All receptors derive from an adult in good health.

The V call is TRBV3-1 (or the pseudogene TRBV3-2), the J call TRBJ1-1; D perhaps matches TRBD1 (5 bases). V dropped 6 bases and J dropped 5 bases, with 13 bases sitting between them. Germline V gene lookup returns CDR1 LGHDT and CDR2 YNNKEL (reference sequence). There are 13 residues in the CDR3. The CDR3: CASRPLGGTEAFF. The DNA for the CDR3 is TGTGCCAGCAGGCCCCTGGGGGGAACTGAAGCTTTCTTT.

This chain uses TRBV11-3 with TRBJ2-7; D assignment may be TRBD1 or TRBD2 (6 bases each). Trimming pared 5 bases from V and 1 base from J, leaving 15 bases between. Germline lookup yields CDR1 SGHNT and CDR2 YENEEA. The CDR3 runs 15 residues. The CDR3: CASSKGGSLSYEQYF. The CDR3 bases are TGTGCCAGCAGCAAAGGGGGGTCTCTATCCTACGAGCAGTACTTC. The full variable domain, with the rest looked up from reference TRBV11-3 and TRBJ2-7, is EAGVVQSPRYKIIEKKQPVAFWCNPISGHNTLYWYLQNLGQGPELLIRYENEEAVDDSQLPKDRFSAERLKGVDSTLKIQPAELGDSAVYLCASSKGGSLSYEQYFGPGTRLTVT.

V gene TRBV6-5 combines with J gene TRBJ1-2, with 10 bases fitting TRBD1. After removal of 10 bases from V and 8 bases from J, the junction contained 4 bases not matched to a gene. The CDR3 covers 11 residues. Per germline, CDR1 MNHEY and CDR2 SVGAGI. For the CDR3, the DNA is TGTGCCACCACGACAGGGGGCGGCTACACCTTC. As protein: CATTTGGGYTF.

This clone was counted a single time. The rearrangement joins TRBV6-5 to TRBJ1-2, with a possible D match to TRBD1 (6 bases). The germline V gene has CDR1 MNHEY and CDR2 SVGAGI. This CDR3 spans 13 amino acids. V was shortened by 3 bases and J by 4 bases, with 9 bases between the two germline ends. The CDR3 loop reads CASSYDRLYGYTF. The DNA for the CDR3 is TGTGCCAGCAGTTATGACAGGCTCTATGGCTACACCTTC.

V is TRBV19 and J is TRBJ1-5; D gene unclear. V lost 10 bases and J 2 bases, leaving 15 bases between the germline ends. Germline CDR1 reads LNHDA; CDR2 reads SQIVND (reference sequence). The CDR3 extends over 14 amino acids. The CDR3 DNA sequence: TGTGCCACCTCCCGGACCGGCGGCAATCAGCCCCAGCATTTT. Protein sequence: CATSRTGGNQPQHF.

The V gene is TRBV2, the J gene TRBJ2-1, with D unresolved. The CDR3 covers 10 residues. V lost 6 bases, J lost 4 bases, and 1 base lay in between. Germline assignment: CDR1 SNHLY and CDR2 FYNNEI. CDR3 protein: CASRYNEQFF. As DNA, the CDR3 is TGTGCCAGCAGATACAATGAGCAGTTCTTC.

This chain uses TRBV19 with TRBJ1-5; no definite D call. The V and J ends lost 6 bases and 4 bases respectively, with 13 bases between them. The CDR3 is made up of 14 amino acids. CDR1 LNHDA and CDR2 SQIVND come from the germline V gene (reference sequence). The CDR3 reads CASRLLAGNQPQHF. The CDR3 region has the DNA TGTGCCAGTAGGCTATTGGCGGGGAATCAGCCCCAGCATTTT.

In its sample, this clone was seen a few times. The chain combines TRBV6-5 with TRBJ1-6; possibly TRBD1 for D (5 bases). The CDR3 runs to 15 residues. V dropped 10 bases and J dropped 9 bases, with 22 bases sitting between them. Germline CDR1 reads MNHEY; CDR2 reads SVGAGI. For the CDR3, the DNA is TGTGCCACCCCAGAGGACGGGACCGAAACTTCACCCCTCCACTTT. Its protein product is CATPEDGTETSPLHF.